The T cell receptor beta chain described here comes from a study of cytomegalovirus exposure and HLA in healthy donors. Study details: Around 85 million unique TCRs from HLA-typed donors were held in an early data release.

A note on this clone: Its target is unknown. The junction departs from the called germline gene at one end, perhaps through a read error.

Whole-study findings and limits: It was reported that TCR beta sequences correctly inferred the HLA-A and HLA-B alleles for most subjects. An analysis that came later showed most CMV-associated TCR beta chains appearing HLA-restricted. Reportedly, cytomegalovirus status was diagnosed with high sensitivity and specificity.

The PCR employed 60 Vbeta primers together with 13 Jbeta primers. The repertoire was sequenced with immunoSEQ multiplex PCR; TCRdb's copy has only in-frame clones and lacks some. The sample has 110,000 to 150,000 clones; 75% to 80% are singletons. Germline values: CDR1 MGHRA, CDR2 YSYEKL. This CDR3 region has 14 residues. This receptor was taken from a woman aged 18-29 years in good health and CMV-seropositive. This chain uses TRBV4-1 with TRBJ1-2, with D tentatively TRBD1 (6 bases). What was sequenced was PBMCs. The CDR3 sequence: CASRPQGSNYSYTF. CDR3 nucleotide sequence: TGCGCCAGCAGACCACAGGGATCTAACTATAGCTACACCTTC.